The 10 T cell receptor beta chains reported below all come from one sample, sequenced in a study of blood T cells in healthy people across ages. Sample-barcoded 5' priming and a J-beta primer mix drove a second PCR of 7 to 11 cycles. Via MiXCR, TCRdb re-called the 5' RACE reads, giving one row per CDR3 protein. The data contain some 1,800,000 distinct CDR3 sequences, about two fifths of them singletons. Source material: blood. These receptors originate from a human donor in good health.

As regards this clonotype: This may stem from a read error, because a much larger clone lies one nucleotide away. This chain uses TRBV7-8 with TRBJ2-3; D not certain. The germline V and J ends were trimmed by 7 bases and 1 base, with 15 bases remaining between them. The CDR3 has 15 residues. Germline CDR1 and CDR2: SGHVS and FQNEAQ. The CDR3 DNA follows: TGTGCCAGCAACTATGGTTCTCCTCGCACAGATACGCAGTATTTT. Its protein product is CASNYGSPRTDTQYF. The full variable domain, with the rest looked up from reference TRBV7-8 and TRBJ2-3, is GAGVSQSPRYKVAKRGQDVALRCDPISGHVSLFWYQQALGQGPEFLTYFQNEAQLDKSGLPSDRFFAERPEGSVSTLKIQRTQQEDSAVYLCASNYGSPRTDTQYFGPGTRLTVL.

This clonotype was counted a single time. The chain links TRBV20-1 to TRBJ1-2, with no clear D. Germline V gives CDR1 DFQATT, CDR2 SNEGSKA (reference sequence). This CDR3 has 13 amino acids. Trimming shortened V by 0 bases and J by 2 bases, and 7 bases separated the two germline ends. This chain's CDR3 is CSARDTRNYGYTF. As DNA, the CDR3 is TGCAGTGCTAGAGATACAAGAAACTATGGCTACACCTTC.

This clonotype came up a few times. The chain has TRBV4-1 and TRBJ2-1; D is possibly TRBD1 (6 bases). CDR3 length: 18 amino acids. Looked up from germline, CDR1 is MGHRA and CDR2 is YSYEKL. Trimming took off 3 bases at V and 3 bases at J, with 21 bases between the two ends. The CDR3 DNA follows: TGCGCCAGCAGCCATGGTTCCGTACAGGGAGCCCTCTACAATGAGCAGTTCTTC. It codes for CASSHGSVQGALYNEQFF.

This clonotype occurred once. CDR3: CASSLTRVEQFF. The CDR3 region has the DNA TGTGCCAGCAGCTTAACCCGTGTTGAGCAGTTCTTC. The chain combines TRBV7-8 with TRBJ2-1; D not certain. CDR1 is SGHVS and CDR2 is FQNEAQ in the germline V gene. This CDR3 contains 12 residues. V shed 2 bases and J shed 9 bases, with 8 bases lying between them. Drawing the rest from reference TRBV7-8 and TRBJ2-1, the complete variable domain is GAGVSQSPRYKVAKRGQDVALRCDPISGHVSLFWYQQALGQGPEFLTYFQNEAQLDKSGLPSDRFFAERPEGSVSTLKIQRTQQEDSAVYLCASSLTRVEQFFGPGTRLTVL.

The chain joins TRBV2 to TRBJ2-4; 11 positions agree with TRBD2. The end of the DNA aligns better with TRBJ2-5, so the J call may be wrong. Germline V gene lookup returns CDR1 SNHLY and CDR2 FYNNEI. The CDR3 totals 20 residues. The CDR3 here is CASSTAGTSGIEGDQETQYF. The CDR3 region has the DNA TGTGCCAGCAGTACGGCCGGGACTAGCGGCATTGAAGGGGACCAAGAGACCCAGTACTTC.

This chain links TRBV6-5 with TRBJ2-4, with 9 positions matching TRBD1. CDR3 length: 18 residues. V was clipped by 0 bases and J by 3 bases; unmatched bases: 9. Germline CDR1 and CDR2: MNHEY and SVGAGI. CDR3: CASSYSRPGQGLKNIQYF. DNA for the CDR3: TGTGCCAGCAGTTACTCGAGACCGGGACAGGGCCTCAAAAACATTCAGTACTTC.

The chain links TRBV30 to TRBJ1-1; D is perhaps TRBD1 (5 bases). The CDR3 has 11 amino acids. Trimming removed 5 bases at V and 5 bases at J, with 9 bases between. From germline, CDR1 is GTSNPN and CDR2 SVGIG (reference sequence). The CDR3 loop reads CAWGGFTEAFF. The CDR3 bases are TGTGCCTGGGGGGGGTTTACTGAAGCTTTCTTT.

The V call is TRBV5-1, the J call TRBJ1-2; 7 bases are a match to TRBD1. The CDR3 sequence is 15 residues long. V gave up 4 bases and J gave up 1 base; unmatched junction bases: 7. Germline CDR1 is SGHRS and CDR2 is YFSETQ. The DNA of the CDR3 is TGCGCCAGCAGCGCGACAGGGACTCTTAACTATGGCTACACCTTC. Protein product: CASSATGTLNYGYTF.

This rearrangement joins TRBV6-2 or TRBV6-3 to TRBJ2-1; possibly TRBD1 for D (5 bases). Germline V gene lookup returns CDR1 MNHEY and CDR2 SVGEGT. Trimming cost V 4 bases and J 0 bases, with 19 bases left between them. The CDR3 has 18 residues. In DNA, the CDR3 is TGTGCCAGCAGTTTTTCTATCGGGCAGGGAAGCTCCTACAATGAGCAGTTCTTC. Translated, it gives CASSFSIGQGSSYNEQFF.

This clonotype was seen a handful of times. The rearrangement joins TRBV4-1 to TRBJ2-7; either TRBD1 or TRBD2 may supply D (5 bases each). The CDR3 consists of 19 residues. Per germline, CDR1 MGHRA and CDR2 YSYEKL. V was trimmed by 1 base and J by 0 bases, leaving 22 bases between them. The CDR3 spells CASSQGAGWDGRSSYEQYF. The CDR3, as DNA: TGCGCCAGCAGCCAAGGGGCGGGTTGGGACGGCCGGAGCTCCTACGAGCAGTACTTC.